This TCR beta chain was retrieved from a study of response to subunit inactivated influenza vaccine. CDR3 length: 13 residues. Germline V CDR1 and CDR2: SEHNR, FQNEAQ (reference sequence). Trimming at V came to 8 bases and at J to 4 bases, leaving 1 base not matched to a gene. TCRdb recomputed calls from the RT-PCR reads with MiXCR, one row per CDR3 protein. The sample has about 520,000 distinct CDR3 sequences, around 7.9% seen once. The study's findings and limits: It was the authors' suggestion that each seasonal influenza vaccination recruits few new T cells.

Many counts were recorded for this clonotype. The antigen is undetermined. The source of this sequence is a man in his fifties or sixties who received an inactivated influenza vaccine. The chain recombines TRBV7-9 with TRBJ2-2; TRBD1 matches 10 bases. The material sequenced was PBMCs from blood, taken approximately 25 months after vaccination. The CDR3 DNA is TGTGCCAGCGGGACAGGGGCCACCGGGGAGCTGTTTTTT. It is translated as CASGTGATGELFF.